Listed below are T cell receptor beta chains from one sample, sequenced in a study of CD8+CD57+ T cells in acquired aplastic anemia. TCRdb reprocessed the reads with MiXCR, giving one entry per CDR3 protein. The repertoire holds about 160,000 distinct CDR3 sequences, 40% to 50% seen once, with roughly 29% in the top ten. The sample taken for sequencing was sorted CD4+, CD8+, or CD8+CD57+ T cells (not recorded which) from PBMCs. The receptor source for this set is a human donor with aplastic anemia. Each CDR3 is given with its conserved first and last residue. The order of the fields is V gene, clone size, CDR3 protein. Clone size is shown for a subset of rows, as once, few, many or a class of expanded clone.

TRBV24-1 | NA | CAFRGQGNYGYTF
TRBV5-1 | NA | CASSLTAGASYNEQFF
TRBV6-2/TRBV6-3 | NA | CANFRAGQHTGELFF
TRBV7-9 | NA | CASSLAASGGAMDTQYF
TRBV2 | few | CARHDRTTYEQYF
TRBV13 | NA | CASSSRTGEDYGYTF
TRBV11-2 | many | CASSLGSFNQPQHF
TRBV30 | NA | CAWIERGDDGYTF
TRBV19 | NA | CASSIGDVANTEAFF
TRBV7-3 | NA | CASRTSATDTQYF
TRBV20-1 | NA | CSASHRDEGGYTF
TRBV5-1 | many | CASSLVVTGWALAEAFF
TRBV4-1 | many | CASSQRRGGGEKLFF
TRBV12-3/TRBV12-4 | NA | CASSFTDSYEQYF
TRBV12-3/TRBV12-4 | NA | CASSYGAGGFISYEQYF
TRBV29-1 | NA | CSVERDRRYEQFF
TRBV19 | NA | CASSTGTASGEAFF
TRBV7-2 | NA | CASSFGLRGEQYF
TRBV9 | many | CASSVDVGEQYF
TRBV9 | NA | CASSQGPNTEAFF
TRBV3-1 | few | CASSQSMSSGNTIYF
TRBV20-1 | NA | CSASRQGVDEQYF
TRBV29-1 | NA | CSALTGGRPEAFF
TRBV11-2 | many | CASSYNSGQGADEQFF
TRBV19 | NA | CASSLPQGDTEAFF
TRBV2 | NA | CASSPSRNTIYF
TRBV5-6 | NA | CASNVGQGLHSPLHF
TRBV12-3/TRBV12-4 | many | CASSLSGLEQYF
TRBV9 | many | CASSAMGGKGKTQYF
TRBV24-1 | many | CALRLCWRTGELFF
TRBV4-1 | NA | CASRRFVDGAKNIQYF
TRBV9 | NA | CASSVGMSSYNEQFF
TRBV2 | NA | CASSADLSYEQYF
TRBV20-1 | many | CSANVLGVGEQPQHF
TRBV6-5 | many | CASTTSQGTDEAFF
TRBV10-3 | NA | CAISESSPSQGNQPQHF
TRBV11-2 | many | CASSSTKSEQFF
TRBV12-3/TRBV12-4 | many | CASSPGGVNEQFF
TRBV20-1 | NA | CSARTGGVDTQYF
TRBV10-3 | NA | CAISESVRGLTVF
TRBV10-1 | many | CASSESAFPDSGTYEQYF
TRBV10-1 | NA | CASSPGQEFYGYTF
TRBV20-1 | NA | CSAPGGPGETQYF
TRBV6-5 | once | CASSYGQTRSPSEQYF
TRBV24-1 | few | CATSDPSPVGQREELFF